A selection of T cell receptor beta chains follows, all from one sample in a study of shared clonotypes between healthy human individuals. The table came from immunoSEQ multiplex PCR; TCRdb's copy has only in-frame clones and leaves some out. The sample yields 2 million to 3 million clones, roughly 93% seen once. Material: naive CD4+ T cells from PBMCs. Every receptor here comes from a man aged 18 to 30 in good health. Some clones in this sample may be carry-over from other donors' samples. Both conserved end residues are part of each CDR3. D genes are given only for firm matches. Clone size is shown for a subset of rows, as once, few, many or a class of expanded clone.

TRBJ1-1 TRBD1 - TRBV7-2 CASSYSGQGTEAFF TGTGCCAGCAGCTACTCGGGACAGGGGACTGAAGCTTTCTTT
TRBJ1-4 - - TRBV5-6 CASSRRDTNEKLFF TGTGCCAGCAGCCGCCGGGACACTAATGAAAAACTGTTTTTT
TRBJ2-5 TRBD2 - TRBV7-8 CASSLVSGGPWETQYF TGTGCCAGCAGCTTAGTTTCGGGAGGGCCGTGGGAGACCCAGTACTTC
TRBJ1-1 TRBD1 few TRBV7-7 CASSSDRDTEAFF TGTGCCAGCAGTTCCGACAGGGACACTGAAGCTTTCTTT
TRBJ2-5 - - TRBV15 CATSPDGLADGGQETQYF TGTGCCACCAGCCCGGACGGGCTAGCAGACGGTGGTCAAGAGACCCAGTACTTC
TRBJ2-7 TRBD2 once TRBV7-9 CASSISGRAGYEQYF TGTGCCAGCAGCATTAGCGGGAGGGCCGGGTACGAGCAGTACTTC
TRBJ1-2 - - TRBV11-3 CASSLGEDGYTF TGTGCCAGCAGCTTAGGGGAGGATGGCTACACCTTC
TRBJ1-4 TRBD1 - TRBV4-3 CASSQEGRRGLGEKLFF TGCGCCAGCAGCCAAGAGGGTCGGAGGGGGCTAGGTGAAAAACTGTTTTTT
TRBJ1-2 - few TRBV6-1 CASSETSYGYTF TGTGCCAGCAGTGAAACCAGCTATGGCTACACCTTC
TRBJ2-3 TRBD2 - TRBV27 CASSLIRTSGEGFITDTQYF TGTGCCAGCAGTTTAATTCGGACTAGCGGGGAGGGGTTCATCACAGATACGCAGTATTTT
TRBJ2-5 TRBD1 - TRBV4-1 CASSQVQRRDRVGEQYF TGCGCCAGCAGCCAAGTTCAACGCCGGGACAGGGTGGGGGAGCAGTACTTC
TRBJ2-5 TRBD2 - TRBV2 CASSEGFLAGVETQYF TGTGCCAGCAGTGAAGGTTTCTTAGCGGGAGTGGAGACCCAGTACTTC
TRBJ2-2 - - TRBV14 CASRAQETTGELFF TGTGCCAGCAGGGCACAGGAGACCACCGGGGAGCTGTTTTTT
TRBJ2-7 TRBD1 - TRBV5-4 CASSRDRGNTYEQYF TGTGCCAGCAGCCGCGACAGGGGGAACACCTACGAGCAGTACTTC
TRBJ2-2 TRBD2 once TRBV18 CASSPGLAGVAGELFF TGTGCCAGCTCACCAGGGCTAGCGGGAGTAGCCGGGGAGCTGTTTTTT
TRBJ1-4 - - TRBV14 CASSQVRPLLNEKLFF TGTGCCAGCAGCCAAGTACGTCCTCTACTTAATGAAAAACTGTTTTTT
TRBJ2-7 - - TRBV30 CAWSGSRRRDSSYEQYF TGTGCCTGGAGTGGGAGCCGGAGGCGGGACAGCTCCTACGAGCAGTACTTC
TRBJ2-5 - - TRBV6-1 CASSEGKGLRYQETQYF TGTGCCAGCAGTGAAGGGAAAGGCCTACGGTATCAAGAGACCCAGTACTTC
TRBJ1-1 - - TRBV30 CAWSVATVNTEAFF TGTGCCTGGAGTGTTGCGACGGTGAACACTGAAGCTTTCTTT
TRBJ2-1 - - TRBV4-2 CASSQDPALEFF TGTGCCAGCAGCCAAGACCCAGCCCTGGAGTTCTTC
TRBJ2-7 - - TRBV19 CASTKDSPYEQYF TGTGCCAGTACAAAGGACAGCCCCTACGAGCAGTACTTC
TRBJ2-7 TRBD2 - TRBV28 CASSPPGLAGALSRYF TGTGCCAGCAGTCCTCCCGGACTAGCGGGGGCCCTAAGTCGGTACTTC
TRBJ2-7 - - TRBV19 CASTWDTGAREQYF TGTGCCAGTACCTGGGACACTGGGGCGCGGGAGCAGTACTTC
TRBJ2-2 - - TRBV30 CAWREPHSYTGELFF TGTGCCTGGAGGGAGCCTCACAGCTACACCGGGGAGCTGTTTTTT
TRBJ2-1 - - TRBV7-2 CASSPRHLSSYNEQFF TGTGCCAGCAGCCCACGGCACTTGAGCTCCTACAATGAGCAGTTCTTC
TRBJ1-1 - - TRBV5-4 CASSLASYSWGTEAFF TGTGCCAGCAGCTTGGCCAGTTATTCCTGGGGCACTGAAGCTTTCTTT
TRBJ2-2 TRBD1 - TRBV5-1 CASSSRTGAGELFF TGCGCCAGCAGCTCCAGGACAGGGGCCGGGGAGCTGTTTTTT
TRBJ2-5 - - TRBV4-1 CASSQRLPETQYF TGCGCCAGCAGCCAACGGCTCCCCGAGACCCAGTACTTC
TRBJ2-7 TRBD2 - TRBV5-1 CASSSLGAGGGEQYF TGCGCCAGCAGTTCCCTAGGAGCGGGAGGTGGAGAGCAGTACTTC
TRBJ1-2 - - TRBV5-6 CASSLGSEGYTF TGTGCCAGCAGCTTGGGTTCAGAAGGCTACACCTTC
TRBJ2-2 - once TRBV2 CASKLEIVANTGELFF TGTGCCAGCAAGTTGGAAATCGTGGCGAACACCGGGGAGCTGTTTTTT
TRBJ2-5 - - TRBV10-3 CAISGRKGFQETQYF TGTGCCATCAGTGGCCGAAAGGGGTTCCAAGAGACCCAGTACTTC
TRBJ2-4 TRBD1 - TRBV27 CASSLEGAPKNIQYF TGTGCCAGCAGTTTAGAGGGGGCGCCCAAAAACATTCAGTACTTC
TRBJ1-4 - - TRBV11-1 CASSSLYSNEKLFF TGTGCCAGCAGCTCCCTTTACAGCAATGAAAAACTGTTTTTT
TRBJ2-7 - - TRBV30 CASTRAYEQYF TGTGCCTCGACCAGGGCTTACGAGCAGTACTTC
TRBJ2-1 - - TRBV6-1 CASSELGGNPPYNEQFF TGTGCCAGCAGTGAACTCGGCGGGAACCCGCCCTACAATGAGCAGTTCTTC
TRBJ2-5 - - TRBV28 CASSIPGLPETQYF TGTGCCAGCAGTATCCCGGGACTCCCGGAGACCCAGTACTTC
TRBJ1-1 - once TRBV28 CASSLATPVEAFF TGTGCCAGCAGTTTGGCGACCCCGGTAGAGGCTTTCTTT
TRBJ1-3 - - TRBV2 CASSLLAGNTIYF TGTGCCAGCAGTTTACTTGCCGGGAACACCATATATTTT
TRBJ1-4 TRBD1 few TRBV2 CASSDEGAYEKLFF TGTGCCAGCAGTGACGAGGGGGCCTACGAAAAACTGTTTTTT
TRBJ2-7 - - TRBV28 CATLAASAASNEQYF TGTGCCACCTTAGCCGCGTCGGCGGCGAGTAACGAGCAGTACTTC
TRBJ1-1 - - TRBV10-3 CAISESMAVNTEAFF TGTGCCATCAGTGAGTCAATGGCGGTGAACACTGAAGCTTTCTTT